A single sample gave rise to the 20 T cell receptor beta chains below, sequenced in a study of blood T cell repertoires in COVID-19. Profiled with immunoSEQ multiplex PCR; TCRdb holds only in-frame clones, not every one. The sample has a few hundred thousand clones, roughly 80% seen once; the top ten hold less than 4%. Sequencing input: peripheral blood. Source of these receptors: a young woman with acute or convalescent COVID-19.

The gene calls are TRBV10-2 and TRBJ1-4; 10 bases align to TRBD1. Germline-derived CDR1 and CDR2 are WSHSY and SAAADI. Trimming cost V 5 bases and J 6 bases; bases outside gene matches: 6. The CDR3 has 15 residues. The CDR3 loop reads CASSQSGTGDEKLFF. The DNA of the CDR3 is TGCGCCAGCAGTCAATCCGGGACAGGGGATGAAAAACTGTTTTTT.

This clone was counted between two and nine times. The chain carries TRBV14 and TRBJ1-6; weak D call: TRBD1 (5 bases). CDR1 SGHDN and CDR2 FVKESK come from the germline V gene. The CDR3 is 15 residues long. Trimming left V 0 bases short and J 9 bases short, with 12 bases between. The CDR3 nucleotides are TGTGCCAGCAGCCAAGACGTCAGGGTACGTTCACCCCTCCACTTT. This codes for CASSQDVRVRSPLHF.

V usage is TRBV6-2 or TRBV6-3 and J usage is TRBJ2-3; 12 bases match TRBD2. Germline CDR1 is MNHEY and CDR2 is SVGEGT. Germline trimming cut 5 bases from V and 6 bases from J; bases unmatched to any gene: 12. The CDR3 has 17 amino acids. The CDR3 bases are TGTGCCAGCAGTGGGGAACTAGCGGGAGGTCCTTGGGATACGCAGTATTTT. Protein sequence: CASSGELAGGPWDTQYF.

This chain connects TRBV11-2 to TRBJ2-5; 15 bases line up with TRBD2. This CDR3 is built from 16 residues. Germline V CDR1 and CDR2: SGHAT, FQNNGV. Trimming cost V 5 bases and J 4 bases; bases outside gene matches: 5. DNA of the CDR3: TGTGCCAGCAGCGGACTAGCGGGAGGGCCTCGAGAGACCCAGTACTTC. As protein: CASSGLAGGPRETQYF. The entire variable domain, with the rest obtained from reference TRBV11-2 and TRBJ2-5, is as follows: EAGVAQSPRYKIIEKRQSVAFWCNPISGHATLYWYQQILGQGPKLLIQFQNNGVVDDSQLPKDRFSAERLKGVDSTLKIQPAKLEDSAVYLCASSGLAGGPRETQYFGPGTRLLVL.

V gene TRBV6-5 combines with J gene TRBJ1-2, with no clear D. The CDR3 has 14 residues. Trimming removed 6 bases at V and 3 bases at J, with 14 bases between. The germline V gene encodes CDR1 MNHEY and CDR2 SVGAGI. The CDR3: CASSPTVTDYGYTF. The DNA of the CDR3 is TGTGCCAGCAGCCCCACAGTTACTGACTATGGCTACACCTTC.

The gene calls are TRBV5-1 and TRBJ2-5; D may be TRBD2 (6 bases). Per germline, CDR1 SGHRS and CDR2 YFSETQ. V lost 5 bases to trimming and J lost 7 bases, with 18 bases between them. CDR3 size: 14 residues. CDR3 in amino acids: CASSTGLSEGTQYF. The DNA for the CDR3 is TGCGCCAGCAGTACGGGACTTAGTGAGGGGACCCAGTACTTC.

The chain joins TRBV28 to TRBJ2-2, with D uncertain. Germline V gene sequence: CDR1 MDHEN, CDR2 SYDVKM. The CDR3 runs to 13 residues. Trimming stripped 7 bases from V and 0 bases from J, with 6 bases between. CDR3 DNA: TGTGCCAGCATTGTTACGAACACCGGGGAGCTGTTTTTT. Its protein is CASIVTNTGELFF.

The chain employs TRBV5-1 and TRBJ1-2; 12 bases agree with TRBD1. Germline V CDR1 and CDR2: SGHRS, YFSETQ. The CDR3 totals 17 residues. V was pared by 0 bases and J by 7 bases, with 10 bases of the junction left unmatched. CDR3 nucleotides: TGCGCCAGCAGCTTGGCCCCGGGACAGGGGGCGTCGGTTGGCTACACCTTC. This gives the protein CASSLAPGQGASVGYTF.

This clone was counted a single time. The CDR3 reads CASSQFSGNGQNEQFF. The CDR3 bases are TGTGCCAGCAGCCAATTTAGCGGGAATGGCCAGAATGAGCAGTTCTTC. The chain recombines TRBV4-2 with TRBJ2-1; 8 bases fit TRBD2. Germline CDR1 reads LGHNA; CDR2 reads YNFKEQ. CDR3 length equals 16 residues. V lost 2 bases, J lost 7 bases, and 10 bases stayed unmatched.

The genes are TRBV19 and TRBJ2-2, with a weak D call TRBD1 (6 bases). Looked up from germline, CDR1 is LNHDA and CDR2 is SQIVND (reference sequence). V was trimmed by 3 bases and J by 6 bases, leaving 14 bases between them. There are 15 residues in the CDR3. The CDR3, as DNA: TGTGCCAGTAGTATCTACAGGGATGGTGCCGGGGAGCTGTTTTTT. Its protein is CASSIYRDGAGELFF.

The chain couples TRBV9 to TRBJ2-4, with D perhaps matching TRBD2 (5 bases). V dropped 0 bases and J dropped 8 bases, with 12 bases sitting between them. Germline-derived CDR1 and CDR2 are SGDLS and YYNGEE. CDR3 length: 14 residues. CDR3 nucleotide sequence: TGTGCCAGCAGCGTAGGAACCGAGGGCTACATTCAGTACTTC. The encoded protein is CASSVGTEGYIQYF.

V usage is TRBV11-2 and J usage is TRBJ1-2; D ambiguous. CDR1 and CDR2 (germline): SGHAT, FQNNGV. The CDR3 covers 14 residues. Trimming stripped 6 bases from V and 4 bases from J, with 15 bases between. CDR3 nucleotides: TGTGCCAGCAGATCTCTGCGGGTACCCTATGGCTACACCTTC. Protein product: CASRSLRVPYGYTF.

V is TRBV4-2 and J is TRBJ2-3; D not resolved. Between the trimmed V and J ends, which lost 5 bases and 2 bases, there was a span of 14 bases. Germline CDR1 is LGHNA and CDR2 is YNFKEQ. The CDR3 sequence is 15 residues long. In DNA, the CDR3 is TGTGCCAGCAGCGCCATTATTGGAGACACAGATACGCAGTATTTT. Amino acids: CASSAIIGDTDTQYF.

The chain recombines TRBV7-2 with TRBJ2-2, with no clear D. In germline, CDR1 is SGHTA, CDR2 FQGNSA. V dropped 1 base and J dropped 1 base, with 7 bases sitting between them. The CDR3 covers 15 residues. The DNA for the CDR3 is TGTGCCAGCAGCTTAGGTCAGATGAACACCGGGGAGCTGTTTTTT. Translated, it gives CASSLGQMNTGELFF.

This chain uses TRBV19 with TRBJ2-4; TRBD1 aligns across 11 bases. The CDR3 length is 19 residues. V lost 9 bases, J lost 4 bases, and 20 bases stayed unmatched. Germline-derived CDR1 and CDR2 are LNHDA and SQIVND (reference sequence). CDR3 residues: CASEPHWDRGIRPKNIQYF. DNA for the CDR3: TGTGCCAGCGAACCCCATTGGGACAGGGGGATCCGACCAAAAAACATTCAGTACTTC.

The DNA for the CDR3 is TGTGCCAGCAGTGGGCCGGGACAGGGGGCGAAGACCCAGTACTTC. This codes for CASSGPGQGAKTQYF. The chain joins TRBV27 to TRBJ2-5, with 12 bases matching TRBD1. V gave up 5 bases and J gave up 6 bases; unmatched junction bases: 7. The germline V gene has CDR1 MNHEY and CDR2 SMNVEV (reference sequence). The CDR3 has 15 residues.

This chain links TRBV5-1 with TRBJ1-2; D is unresolved. Germline assignment: CDR1 SGHRS and CDR2 YFSETQ. The V end lost 0 bases, the J end lost 3 bases, and 12 bases lay between the germline ends. CDR3 length: 15 residues. Here the CDR3 DNA reads TGCGCCAGCAGCTTGGCCATTAACGCAGACTATGGCTACACCTTC. Translated, it gives CASSLAINADYGYTF. Full variable domain (remainder filled in from reference TRBV5-1 and TRBJ1-2): KAGVTQTPRYLIKTRGQQVTLSCSPISGHRSVSWYQQTPGQGLQFLFEYFSETQRNKGNFPGRFSGRQFSNSRSEMNVSTLELGDSALYLCASSLAINADYGYTFGSGTRLTVV.

V is TRBV3-1 (or the pseudogene TRBV3-2) and J is TRBJ2-5; 10 bases are shared with TRBD2. The J segment lost 5 bases and the V segment lost 10 bases, leaving 13 bases of the junction unmatched. The germline gives CDR1 LGHDT, CDR2 YNNKEL (reference sequence). The CDR3 is 15 residues long. The CDR3 reads CATSRLAGKGETQYF. In DNA, the CDR3 is TGTGCCACCTCCAGACTAGCGGGTAAGGGTGAGACCCAGTACTTC.

The chain links TRBV15 to TRBJ1-4, with no clear D. The CDR3 runs to 17 residues. The germline V and J ends were trimmed by 3 bases and 3 bases, with 17 bases remaining between them. Germline CDR1 reads LNHNV; CDR2 reads YYDKDF (reference sequence). CDR3 in DNA: TGTGCCACCAGCAGCCTAACATCTGGCAGGCCTAATGAAAAACTGTTTTTT. It translates to CATSSLTSGRPNEKLFF.

This chain uses TRBV5-4 with TRBJ2-7; unclear D gene. Germline CDR1 and CDR2: SGHNT and YYREEE (reference sequence). This CDR3 is 15 amino acids long. Trimming pared 0 bases from V and 5 bases from J, leaving 15 bases between. The CDR3 nucleotides are TGTGCCAGCAGCTTGGATTGGCACCGTGGCAACGAGCAGTACTTC. Translated: CASSLDWHRGNEQYF.